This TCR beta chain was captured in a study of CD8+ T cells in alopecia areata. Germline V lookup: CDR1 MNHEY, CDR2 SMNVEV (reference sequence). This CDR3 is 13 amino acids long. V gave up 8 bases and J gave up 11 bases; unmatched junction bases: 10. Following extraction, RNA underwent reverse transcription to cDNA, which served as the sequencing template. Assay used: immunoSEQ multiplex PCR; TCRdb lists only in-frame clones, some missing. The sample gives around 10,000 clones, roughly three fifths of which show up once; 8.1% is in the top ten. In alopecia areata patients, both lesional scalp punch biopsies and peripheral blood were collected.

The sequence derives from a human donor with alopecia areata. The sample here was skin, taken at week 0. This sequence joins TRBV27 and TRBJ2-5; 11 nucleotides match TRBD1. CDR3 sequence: CASGGQGAREQYF. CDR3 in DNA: TGTGCCAGCGGAGGACAGGGGGCTCGAGAGCAGTACTTC.